These 32 T cell receptor beta chains were sequenced from one sample in a study of blood T cells in healthy people across ages. Then a second PCR, running about 6 to 12 cycles, was carried out with a sample-barcoded 5' primer and a J-beta primer mix. A single record per CDR3 protein comes from TCRdb applying MiXCR to the 5' RACE reads. The sample has over 600,000 distinct CDR3 sequences, 35% to 60% seen once; the top ten hold 15% to 20%. Specimen: blood. The receptors here all came from a man at least 80 years old in good health.

This clonotype has only a few counts. V and J are TRBV14 and TRBJ2-5; 10 bases are shared with TRBD2. Germline-derived CDR1 and CDR2 are SGHDN and FVKESK. This CDR3 is built from 17 residues. Unmatched junction bases numbered 9, after V lost 0 bases and J lost 5 bases. CDR3 region: CASSQDRIAGGQETQYF. The CDR3 coding sequence is TGTGCCAGCAGCCAAGATCGGATAGCGGGAGGTCAGGAGACCCAGTACTTC.

The chain couples TRBV7-2 to TRBJ2-5; weak D call: TRBD1 (6 bases). Germline lookup yields CDR1 SGHTA and CDR2 FQGNSA. Trimming left V 5 bases short and J 5 bases short, with 18 bases between. The CDR3 spans 15 residues. Written as DNA, the CDR3 is TGTGCCAGCAGCCGAGGGACACTCAAGGAGGAGACCCAGTACTTC. It translates to CASSRGTLKEETQYF.

This clonotype was seen only a few times. The J gene is TRBJ2-1, the V gene TRBV20-1; 8 bases match TRBD2. Germline assignment: CDR1 DFQATT and CDR2 SNEGSKA (reference sequence). V lost 4 bases and J lost 2; bases outside the gene matches: 4. This CDR3 has 14 amino acids. CDR3 coding DNA: TGCAGTGCTACCCGGGAGGGGACCTACAATGAGCAGTTCTTC. Residues: CSATREGTYNEQFF.

The V gene is TRBV4-1, the J gene TRBJ1-2; 10 bases map to TRBD1. This CDR3 comprises 18 residues. V lost 1 base and J lost 1; bases outside the gene matches: 9. Looked up from germline, CDR1 is MGHRA and CDR2 is YSYEKL. The CDR3 region has the DNA TGCGCCAGCAGCCAAGTATACGGACAGGGGGACTTTAACTATGGCTACACCTTC. Translated, it gives CASSQVYGQGDFNYGYTF.

V is TRBV3-1 and J is TRBJ2-5, with a weak D call TRBD2 (6 bases). This CDR3 comprises 14 residues. V was clipped by 4 bases and J by 5 bases, with 14 bases between them. Germline V lookup: CDR1 LGHDT, CDR2 YNNKEL (reference sequence). CDR3 nucleotide sequence: TGTGCCAGCAGCCCCTACCGGGGGTCTGAGACCCAGTACTTC. This gives the protein CASSPYRGSETQYF.

This chain uses TRBV20-1 with TRBJ2-7, with D possibly matching TRBD2 (6 bases). The J call may be wrong; the DNA end is better matched by TRBJ2-5. CDR1 and CDR2 from the germline V gene are DFQATT and SNEGSKA (reference sequence). This CDR3 has 13 amino acids. CDR3 in amino acids: CSADETGVETQYF. CDR3 DNA sequence: TGCAGTGCTGACGAAACGGGGGTAGAGACCCAGTACTTC.

This clonotype turned up a few times. The chain carries TRBV20-1 and TRBJ1-2; perhaps TRBD1 as D (6 bases). The CDR3 totals 12 residues. Germline V gene lookup returns CDR1 DFQATT and CDR2 SNEGSKA (reference sequence). V was cut by 7 bases and J by 8 bases, with 17 bases left in between. The DNA of the CDR3 is TGCAGTGTTACCAAGACAGGCGGCGGCTACACCTTC. Residues: CSVTKTGGGYTF.

About this clonotype: One end of the junction fails to match germline, which may point to a read error. The chain employs TRBV6-2 or TRBV6-3 and TRBJ2-7; 7 bases fit TRBD2. CDR3 length: 15 residues. Germline values: CDR1 MNHEY, CDR2 SVGEGT. The CDR3 nucleotides are TGTGCCGGCAGTTCCGGGCGGGAGAACTCCGACGAGCAGTACTTC. It translates to CAGSSGRENSDEQYF.

This clonotype has just one count. The J gene is TRBJ2-5, the V gene TRBV29-1; D not resolved. The J call may be in error: the DNA end matches TRBJ2-7 better. Germline values: CDR1 SQVTM, CDR2 ANQGSEA. The CDR3 has 14 amino acids. CDR3 region: CSVGELGETYEQYF. DNA of the CDR3: TGCAGCGTTGGTGAGTTGGGCGAAACCTACGAGCAGTACTTC.

The chain joins TRBV5-1 to TRBJ2-3, with 9 nucleotides matching TRBD2. Germline V gene sequence: CDR1 SGHRS, CDR2 YFSETQ. V lost 3 bases, J lost 6 bases, and 14 bases stayed unmatched. CDR3 length: 17 residues. CDR3: CASSSGLAPVQWDTQYF. CDR3 bases: TGCGCCAGCAGCTCCGGACTAGCGCCCGTTCAGTGGGATACGCAGTATTTT.

The chain links TRBV7-2 to TRBJ1-5; 8 bases agree with TRBD1. This CDR3 has 16 amino acids. V was pared by 4 bases and J by 2 bases, with 7 bases of the junction left unmatched. Germline lookup yields CDR1 SGHTA and CDR2 FQGNSA. CDR3 in DNA: TGTGCCAGCAGCTCGGGTCAGGGGGCGGGCAATCAGCCCCAGCATTTT. Its protein is CASSSGQGAGNQPQHF.

V and J are TRBV4-3 and TRBJ1-2; D is undetermined. The CDR3 is made up of 16 amino acids. The V and J ends lost 1 base and 4 bases respectively, with 16 bases between them. Germline CDR1 LGHNA, CDR2 YSLEER. The CDR3 coding sequence is TGCGCCAGCAGCCAAGTCGCCCGACGCGTTTCCTATGGCTACACCTTC. This encodes CASSQVARRVSYGYTF.

On this clonotype itself: A much larger clone lies one base from this, so it may be a read error. The chain links TRBV20-1 to TRBJ2-7, with 8 bases aligning to TRBD2. CDR3 size: 13 residues. Germline CDR1 and CDR2: DFQATT and SNEGSKA (reference sequence). The V segment lost 7 bases and the J segment 2 bases; nucleotides outside the gene matches: 7. The CDR3 loop is CSVGLAEPYEQYF. The CDR3 DNA reads TGCAGTGTCGGACTAGCTGAGCCCTACGAGCAGTACTTC.

This clonotype was detected once. The chain joins TRBV20-1 to TRBJ2-4; D perhaps matches TRBD1 (6 bases). The J call is doubtful: the DNA matches TRBJ2-5 better. Germline values: CDR1 DFQATT, CDR2 SNEGSKA (reference sequence). The length of the CDR3 is 16 residues. CDR3 protein: CSASNPGSGVWETQYF. DNA for the CDR3: TGCAGTGCTAGTAATCCGGGGTCAGGGGTGTGGGAGACCCAGTACTTC.

The count of this clonotype is one. V and J are TRBV12-3 or TRBV12-4 and TRBJ2-5; 9 nucleotides match TRBD1. This CDR3 is 14 amino acids long. The trim removed 8 bases at V and 11 bases at J, leaving 15 bases unmatched. CDR3 bases: TGTGCCAGCCGAACAGGGGGCGCGGGGAATGAGCAGTACTTC. This codes for CASRTGGAGNEQYF.

The chain carries TRBV20-1 and TRBJ2-1, with D tentatively TRBD2 (5 bases). The CDR3 covers 14 residues. Germline CDR1 DFQATT, CDR2 SNEGSKA (reference sequence). The V end lost 6 bases, the J end lost 7 bases, and 19 bases lay between the germline ends. The CDR3: CSAEGSGRKNEQFF. The DNA of the CDR3 is TGCAGTGCCGAAGGCAGCGGTAGAAAGAATGAGCAGTTCTTC.

The chain has TRBV27 and TRBJ2-1; D is uncertain. The CDR3 is 13 amino acids. Germline V gene lookup returns CDR1 MNHEY and CDR2 SMNVEV (reference sequence). Trimming left V 5 bases short and J 7 bases short, with 12 bases between. CDR3 sequence reads: CASSVTDENEQFF. CDR3 DNA: TGTGCCAGCAGTGTGACCGACGAGAATGAGCAGTTCTTC.

This sequence joins TRBV6-2 or TRBV6-3 and TRBJ2-7, with D possibly being TRBD1 (5 bases). V was trimmed by 6 bases and J by 3 bases, leaving 18 bases between them. Germline CDR1 and CDR2: MNHEY and SVGEGT. This CDR3 has 15 amino acids. Written as DNA, the CDR3 is TGTGCCAGCAGCCTCGGACAAGCCCCAGTCTACGAGCAGTACTTC. Its translation is CASSLGQAPVYEQYF.

There are a few counts of this clonotype. The rearrangement joins TRBV12-3 or TRBV12-4 to TRBJ2-5, with 10 bases fitting TRBD2. Trimming cost V 3 bases and J 5 bases; bases outside gene matches: 12. CDR3 length equals 17 residues. The CDR3 spells CASSFGLAATGGETQYF. The CDR3 DNA sequence: TGTGCCAGCAGTTTCGGACTAGCGGCCACGGGGGGGGAGACCCAGTACTTC.

V is TRBV28 and J is TRBJ1-1, with D unclear. V was pared by 5 bases and J by 5 bases, with 12 bases between. The CDR3 has 13 residues. Germline CDR1 reads MDHEN; CDR2 reads SYDVKM. CDR3 in amino acids: CASSPRRLTEAFF. For the CDR3, the DNA is TGTGCCAGCAGTCCCCGACGGTTGACTGAAGCTTTCTTT. Using reference TRBV28 and TRBJ1-1 for the parts outside the CDR3, the full variable domain is DVKVTQSSRYLVKRTGEKVFLECVQDMDHENMFWYRQDPGLGLRLIYFSYDVKMKEKGDIPEGYSVSREKKERFSLILESASTNQTSMYLCASSPRRLTEAFFGQGTRLTVV.

The chain combines TRBV25-1 with TRBJ2-7; 10 nucleotides align to TRBD2. V lost 4 bases, J lost 4 bases, and 16 bases stayed unmatched. Germline values: CDR1 MGHDK, CDR2 SYGVNS. The CDR3 contains 18 residues. The CDR3 DNA reads TGTGCCAGCAGTGGTTTTGGGTCGTCTAGCGGGAGTCCTTACGAGCAGTACTTC. Encoded protein: CASSGFGSSSGSPYEQYF.

This clonotype was detected only a few times. The chain links TRBV20-1 to TRBJ2-1, with TRBD2 matching 7 bases. V lost 4 bases to trimming and J lost 10 bases; unmatched junction nucleotides: 4. The CDR3 is 11 amino acids. CDR1 is DFQATT and CDR2 is SNEGSKA in the germline V gene (reference sequence). DNA of the CDR3: TGCAGTGCTACGACTAGCCACGAGCAGTTCTTC. Amino acids: CSATTSHEQFF.

The chain employs TRBV20-1 and TRBJ2-5; no firm D call. V lost 8 bases, J lost 2 bases, and 15 bases lay in between. The CDR3 runs 13 residues. Germline V gene lookup returns CDR1 DFQATT and CDR2 SNEGSKA (reference sequence). The DNA of the CDR3 is TGCAGTACCACACATATGGAGCAAGAGACCCAGTACTTC. Its protein is CSTTHMEQETQYF.

Only a few counts were recorded for this clonotype. This chain uses TRBV6-1 with TRBJ2-1; TRBD2 is a possible D gene (6 bases). V was trimmed by 2 bases and J by 3 bases, leaving 20 bases between them. Germline loops: CDR1 MNHNS, CDR2 SASEGT. The CDR3 consists of 18 residues. DNA for the CDR3: TGTGCCAGCAGTGAACTTTCGCTCGGGACTCCCCGCTACAATGAGCAGTTCTTC. Translated, it gives CASSELSLGTPRYNEQFF.

The V gene is TRBV30, the J gene TRBJ1-1, with D possibly being TRBD1 (5 bases). This CDR3 region has 15 residues. Trimming left V 2 bases short and J 4 bases short, with 17 bases between. The V gene's germline CDR1 is GTSNPN and CDR2 SVGIG (reference sequence). The CDR3 sequence is CAWSTLGTMSTEAFF. In DNA form, the CDR3 reads TGTGCCTGGAGTACGTTGGGGACGATGAGCACTGAAGCTTTCTTT.

The chain is built from TRBV7-2 and TRBJ2-7; 12 bases are shared with TRBD2. Looked up from germline, CDR1 is SGHTA and CDR2 is FQGNSA. The CDR3 length is 16 residues. After removal of 1 base from V and 1 base from J, the junction contained 2 bases not matched to a gene. The CDR3 sequence: CASSLDGTSGSYEQYF. Written as DNA, the CDR3 is TGTGCCAGCAGCTTAGATGGGACTAGCGGGTCCTACGAGCAGTACTTC.

This clonotype was recorded many times. The V gene is TRBV7-2, the J gene TRBJ2-2, with D unresolved. V was trimmed by 4 bases and J by 6 bases, leaving 9 bases between them. Per germline, CDR1 SGHTA and CDR2 FQGNSA. The CDR3 covers 13 residues. The CDR3 protein is CASSYEISGELFF. The DNA for the CDR3 is TGTGCCAGCAGCTATGAGATATCCGGGGAGCTGTTTTTT.

The chain joins TRBV20-1 to TRBJ2-4; 9 positions match TRBD2. With the DNA end fitting TRBJ2-5 better, the J assignment may be wrong. Germline V gives CDR1 DFQATT, CDR2 SNEGSKA (reference sequence). This CDR3 is built from 15 residues. The CDR3 DNA reads as TGCAGTGCTACGCGGGCTAGCGGGGCCCAAGAGACCCAGTACTTC. Residues: CSATRASGAQETQYF.

There are a few counts of this clonotype. This chain connects TRBV4-2 to TRBJ2-4; 7 nucleotides agree with TRBD2. The DNA matches TRBJ2-7 better at its end, which makes the J call doubtful. CDR1 is LGHNA, CDR2 YNFKEQ, per germline. The CDR3 has 15 residues. The CDR3 sequence is CASSQATSLLYEQYF. The CDR3 DNA reads TGTGCCAGCAGCCAAGCGACTAGCCTTCTCTACGAGCAGTACTTC.

This rearrangement joins TRBV5-1 to TRBJ2-7; possibly TRBD2 for D (6 bases). The CDR3 covers 14 residues. CDR1 and CDR2 from the germline V gene are SGHRS and YFSETQ. Trimming cost V 5 bases and J 0 bases, with 12 bases left between them. The CDR3 protein is CASSKAGDSYEQYF. As DNA, the CDR3 is TGCGCCAGCAGTAAAGCGGGCGACTCCTACGAGCAGTACTTC.

This chain links TRBV29-1 with TRBJ2-5; a weak D match, TRBD2 (6 bases). Germline assignment: CDR1 SQVTM and CDR2 ANQGSEA. CDR3 length equals 13 residues. Trimming left V 1 base short and J 11 bases short, with 17 bases between. The CDR3 protein is CSVEVGGSNEQYF. For the CDR3, the DNA is TGCAGCGTTGAAGTCGGGGGTAGCAATGAGCAGTACTTC.

This clonotype came up a few times. The chain carries TRBV7-2 and TRBJ2-3; D remains ambiguous. The V and J ends lost 3 bases and 2 bases respectively, with 9 bases between them. The CDR3 has 14 residues. Germline V gene lookup returns CDR1 SGHTA and CDR2 FQGNSA. CDR3 nucleotides: TGTGCCAGCAGCTTTTCGGACCTCACAGATACGCAGTATTTT. It yields the protein CASSFSDLTDTQYF.